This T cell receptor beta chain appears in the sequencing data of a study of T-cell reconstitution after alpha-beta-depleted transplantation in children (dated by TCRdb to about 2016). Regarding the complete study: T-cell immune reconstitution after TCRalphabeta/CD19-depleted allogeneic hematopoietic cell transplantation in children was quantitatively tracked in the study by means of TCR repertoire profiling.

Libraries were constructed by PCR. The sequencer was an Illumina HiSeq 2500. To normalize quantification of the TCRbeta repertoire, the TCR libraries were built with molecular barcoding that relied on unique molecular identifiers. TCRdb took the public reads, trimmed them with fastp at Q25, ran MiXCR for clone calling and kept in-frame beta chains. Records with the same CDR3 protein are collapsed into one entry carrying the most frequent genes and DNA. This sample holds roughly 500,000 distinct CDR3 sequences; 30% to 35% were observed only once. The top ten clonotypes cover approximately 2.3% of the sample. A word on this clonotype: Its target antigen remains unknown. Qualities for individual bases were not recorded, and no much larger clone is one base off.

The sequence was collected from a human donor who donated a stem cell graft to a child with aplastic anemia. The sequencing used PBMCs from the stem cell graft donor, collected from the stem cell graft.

Here the CDR3 is given as CASSDDYYNEQFF. The nucleotides read TGTGCCAGCAGTGACGACTACTACAATGAGCAGTTCTTC. Recombination linked TRBV6-4 to TRBJ2-1; tentative D gene TRBD2, with 5 bases matching. The junction carries 5 bases between V and J, which are trimmed by 2 bases and 3 bases respectively. CDR1 and CDR2 (MRHNA, SNTAGT) derive from the germline V gene. Counted from cysteine to phenylalanine, this CDR3 has 13 amino acids. This entry keeps only the CDR3 DNA: 39 bases, framed from base 1.